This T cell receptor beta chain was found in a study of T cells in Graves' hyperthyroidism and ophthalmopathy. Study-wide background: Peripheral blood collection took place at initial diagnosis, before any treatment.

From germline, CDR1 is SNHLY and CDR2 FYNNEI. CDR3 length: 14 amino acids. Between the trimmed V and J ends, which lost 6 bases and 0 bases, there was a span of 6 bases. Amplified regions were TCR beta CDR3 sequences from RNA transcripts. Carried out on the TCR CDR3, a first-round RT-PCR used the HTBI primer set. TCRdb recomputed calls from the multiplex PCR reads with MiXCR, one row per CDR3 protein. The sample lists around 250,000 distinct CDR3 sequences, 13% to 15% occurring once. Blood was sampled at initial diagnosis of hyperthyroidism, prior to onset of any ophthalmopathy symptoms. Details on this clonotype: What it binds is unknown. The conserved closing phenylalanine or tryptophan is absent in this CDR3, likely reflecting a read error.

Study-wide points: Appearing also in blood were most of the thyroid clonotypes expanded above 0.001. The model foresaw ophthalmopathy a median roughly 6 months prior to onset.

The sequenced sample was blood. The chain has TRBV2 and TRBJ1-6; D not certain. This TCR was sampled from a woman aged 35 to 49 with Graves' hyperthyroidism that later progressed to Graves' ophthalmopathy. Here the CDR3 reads CASRMSSYNSPLHV. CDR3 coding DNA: TGTGCCAGCAGGATGAGCTCCTATAATTCACCCCTCCACGTT.